The clone carrying this T cell receptor beta chain was detected ten times or more. Its target is unknown. The entry originates in a study of regulatory T cells in long-lasting Graves disease. Study-level findings and limits: Persistent patients shared 2,741 public clonotypes among themselves. Newly diagnosed patients shared fewer, at nearly 1,000. It was peripheral blood alone, not thyroid tissue, that was studied.

The time point was: persistent/refractory GD, antithyroid drugs over 5 years with positive TRAb. RNA extracted from PBMCs served as the sequencing template. Graves' disease was diagnosed by American Thyroid Association guidelines. Enrollment of patients was through an endocrinology department in Xi'an, China. According to the study, TCR beta libraries were built with iRepertoire HTBI primers and CDR3-region Arm-PCR. A single record per CDR3 protein comes from TCRdb applying MiXCR to the multiplex PCR reads. The sample contains around 460,000 distinct CDR3 sequences, 20% to 25% of which appear only once. The CDR3 extends over 13 amino acids. CDR1 and CDR2 from the germline V gene are MNHNS and SASEGT. Trimming took 4 bases from V and 1 from J, leaving 5 bases between them.

The sequence was obtained from a female donor with Graves disease. Sequencing used peripheral blood mononuclear cells (PBMCs), obtained when the disease was refractory, from a patient treated with antithyroid drugs. The chain joins TRBV6-1 to TRBJ1-5; TRBD1 is a possible D gene (5 bases). The CDR3 loop is CASSGQSNQPQHF. The CDR3, as DNA: TGTGCCAGCAGTGGACAGAGCAATCAGCCCCAGCATTTT.